The 11 T cell receptor beta chains reported below all come from one sample, sequenced in a study of regulatory T cells in long-lasting Graves disease. Investigators prepared the TCR beta libraries by applying iRepertoire HTBI primers and Arm-PCR of CDR3 regions. TCRdb reanalysed the multiplex PCR reads using MiXCR and keeps one entry per CDR3 protein. The sample has around 500,000 distinct CDR3 sequences; around 20% are singletons. Described time point: persistent/refractory GD, antithyroid drugs over 5 years with positive TRAb. Construction of the TCR library relied on RNA isolated from PBMCs. The sequencing here drew on peripheral blood mononuclear cells (PBMCs), taken when the disease was refractory, from a patient treated with antithyroid drugs. The source of these receptors is a female donor with Graves disease.

This clonotype has only a few counts. The rearrangement uses TRBV5-1 and TRBJ2-4, with D unclear. The V and J ends lost 1 base and 7 bases respectively, with 12 bases between them. In germline, CDR1 is SGHRS, CDR2 YFSETQ. The CDR3 extends over 14 amino acids. The CDR3 loop is CASSLSEARNIQYF. Here the CDR3 DNA reads TGCGCCAGCAGCTTGAGCGAAGCCCGGAACATTCAGTACTTC.

This clonotype appeared many times. The chain recombines TRBV5-1 with TRBJ1-2; D remains ambiguous. The V and J ends lost 0 bases and 2 bases respectively, with 14 bases between them. CDR1 is SGHRS, CDR2 YFSETQ, per germline. The CDR3 runs 16 residues. The CDR3 sequence is CASSLVGREMNYGYTF. CDR3 sequence (DNA): TGCGCCAGCAGCTTGGTGGGTCGAGAAATGAACTATGGCTACACCTTC.

This clonotype was observed many times. This chain connects TRBV7-9 to TRBJ1-2; a weak D match, TRBD1 (5 bases). The CDR3 loop spans 14 amino acids. V lost 5 bases, J lost 5 bases, and 15 bases lay in between. CDR1 SEHNR and CDR2 FQNEAQ come from the germline V gene (reference sequence). The CDR3 loop is CASSPPGSWYGYTF. The CDR3 DNA reads TGTGCCAGCAGCCCTCCAGGGAGTTGGTATGGCTACACCTTC.

The chain is built from TRBV20-1 and TRBJ2-7; no reliable D call. Trimming stripped 8 bases from V and 3 bases from J, with 11 bases between. The CDR3 runs 11 residues. The V gene's germline CDR1 is DFQATT and CDR2 SNEGSKA (reference sequence). The CDR3 here is CSTKVNYEQYF. The DNA of the CDR3 is TGCAGTACTAAAGTGAACTACGAGCAGTACTTC.

On this clonotype itself: The junction shows a germline mismatch at one end, possibly a read error. CDR3 region: CASSPRLAPQETQCF. The CDR3 DNA sequence: TGTGCCAGCAGCCCTAGACTAGCGCCCCAAGAGACCCAGTGCTTC. The chain carries TRBV7-3 and TRBJ2-5, with 8 bases fitting TRBD2. This CDR3 has 15 residues. Germline V gene lookup returns CDR1 SGHTA and CDR2 FQGTGA.

This clonotype has just a few counts. The chain uses TRBV12-3 or TRBV12-4 and TRBJ2-7; the match to TRBD2 covers 7 bases. The J segment lost 13 bases and the V segment lost 5 bases, leaving 11 bases of the junction unmatched. The CDR3 is made up of 12 amino acids. The chain's CDR3 is CASSNGGFIVYF. The CDR3 bases are TGTGCCAGCAGTAACGGGGGGTTTATAGTTTACTTC.

This clonotype was seen many times. The chain carries TRBV12-3 or TRBV12-4 and TRBJ1-1; D gene unclear. V was trimmed by 0 bases and J by 11 bases, leaving 10 bases between them. CDR3 size: 12 residues. The CDR3 DNA sequence: TGTGCCAGCAGTTTAGCTGGCGTTGGGGCTTTCTTT. This sequence encodes CASSLAGVGAFF.

This clonotype was seen repeatedly, ten times or more. The chain uses TRBV28 and TRBJ2-6; TRBD2 might be the D (7 bases). CDR3 size: 18 residues. V gave up 9 bases and J gave up 2 bases, with 23 bases separating them. CDR1 and CDR2 from the germline V gene are MDHEN and SYDVKM. For the CDR3, the DNA is TGTGCCAGTGGGGGGTACGGGGGGCTCGAACCTGGGGCCAACGTCCTGACTTTC. Amino acid sequence: CASGGYGGLEPGANVLTF.

This clonotype was counted at least ten times. V is TRBV7-2 and J is TRBJ2-7; TRBD2 is a possible D gene (6 bases). Deletions cut 2 bases from V and 2 bases from J, with 19 bases between. The CDR3 totals 17 residues. Germline V lookup: CDR1 SGHTA, CDR2 FQGNSA. Here the CDR3 reads CASSLLSSGGNTYEQYF. The CDR3, as DNA: TGTGCCAGCAGCTTATTGTCCAGTGGGGGGAATACCTACGAGCAGTACTTC.

This clonotype occurred a few times. V usage is TRBV19 and J usage is TRBJ1-5, with D unclear. The CDR3 length is 14 residues. Between the trimmed V and J ends, which lost 9 bases and 4 bases, there was a span of 16 bases. CDR1 LNHDA and CDR2 SQIVND come from the germline V gene (reference sequence). The CDR3 protein is CASSPGPVNQPQHF. The CDR3 coding sequence is TGTGCCAGCTCACCCGGGCCGGTTAATCAGCCCCAGCATTTT.

This clonotype showed up many times. The CDR3 here is CASSFGGGNYEQYF. The CDR3 DNA is TGTGCCAGCAGTTTCGGTGGCGGAAACTACGAGCAGTACTTC. The chain is built from TRBV6-2 or TRBV6-3 and TRBJ2-7; unclear D gene. The CDR3 length is 14 residues. The germline V gene has CDR1 MNHEY and CDR2 SVGEGT. V lost 4 bases, J lost 3 bases, and 13 bases lay in between.